Included here is one TCR beta chain sequence, with context. This clonotype has a single count. This receptor's antigen is unknown. No base quality information exists; no much larger clone differs at one position. One read represents weak support. The data are from a study of response to subunit inactivated influenza vaccine (dated by TCRdb to the late 2010s). Study-wide context: Deep quantitative profiling of the T cell receptor repertoire was used in the study to follow responses to a trivalent subunit inactivated influenza vaccine. General study outcomes and caveats: The authors proposed that each seasonal influenza vaccination may bring in only a limited number of new T cells.

CDR3 length: 15 amino acids, cysteine to phenylalanine. Only the CDR3 DNA is retained, 45 bases long and in frame from the first base. Clipping removes 6 bases from V and 2 bases from J, with 7 as the unmatched junction base count. CDR1 is given as GTSNPN and CDR2 as SVGIG, both from the germline V gene (reference sequence). The library was generated by RT-PCR. Instrument on record: Illumina HiSeq 2500. TCRdb cleaned the public reads at Q25 with fastp, built clones with MiXCR and kept in-frame beta chains. Under each unique CDR3 protein, matching rows form one entry showing the most common genes and DNA. Present in this sample are more than 700,000 distinct CDR3 sequences, 21% of which were seen just once. 10% of the sample belongs to the ten largest clones.

The material sequenced was PBMCs from blood, taken around 5 days after vaccination. This sequence originates from a man aged 45-65 years who received an inactivated influenza vaccine. Donor details come from another sample of the same person, matched by shared clones. The sequence links TRBV30 to TRBJ2-1; TRBD2 agrees with 10 junctional bases. The CDR3 has the sequence CACSETSGAYNEQFF. The bases are TGTGCCTGCAGCGAAACTAGCGGGGCCTACAATGAGCAGTTCTTC.